A selection of T cell receptor beta chains follows, all from one sample in a study of early T cells in non-severe SARS-CoV-2 infection. MiXCR was run by TCRdb on the 5' RACE reads, yielding one entry per CDR3 protein. The sample holds approximately 56,000 distinct CDR3 sequences, 10% to 13% seen once. The sequencing sample was made of whole blood. Every receptor here comes from an adult who was a healthcare worker with PCR-confirmed SARS-CoV-2 infection or an uninfected control (not recorded which). CDR3s include the opening cysteine and the closing phenylalanine or tryptophan. Each record gives: V gene, J gene, clone size, D gene, CDR3 DNA, CDR3 protein. The D gene is left open where the match is weak. Clone size is not always given. Where it is, it says once, few, many or a class for expanded clones.

TRBV12-3/TRBV12-4	TRBJ1-3	-	-	TGTGCCAGCAGTTCCCCAGGACTTGGAAACACCATATATTTT	CASSSPGLGNTIYF
TRBV29-1	TRBJ1-1	many	TRBD1	TGCAGCGTTTCTCCGGGACAGGGGATGAACACTGAAGCTTTCTTT	CSVSPGQGMNTEAFF
TRBV6-2/TRBV6-3	TRBJ1-5	many	-	TGTGCCAGCAACCCTGGGGGCCTAGGCAATCAGCCCCAGCATTTT	CASNPGGLGNQPQHF
TRBV11-1	TRBJ2-2	-	-	TGTGCCAGCAGCCGGGACCATGACACCGGGGAGCTGTTTTTT	CASSRDHDTGELFF
TRBV3-1	TRBJ1-6	few	-	TGTGCCAGCAGCCTCCGGGGCTATAATTCACCCCTCCACTTT	CASSLRGYNSPLHF
TRBV7-2	TRBJ1-1	-	-	TGTGCCAGCAGCTTAGAGTATTTCAACACTGAAGCTTTCTTT	CASSLEYFNTEAFF
TRBV6-2/TRBV6-3	TRBJ2-1	many	-	TGTGCCAGCAGTGGCCACATGAATGAGCAGTTCTTC	CASSGHMNEQFF
TRBV7-9	TRBJ2-7	many	-	TGTGCCAGCAGCTTGCCTGGGGCGCAGTTCGAGCAGTACTTC	CASSLPGAQFEQYF
TRBV25-1	TRBJ2-6	few	-	TGTGCCAGCAGTGGCCAAGCAATGGCTCCTGGGGCCAACGTCCTGACTTTC	CASSGQAMAPGANVLTF
TRBV27	TRBJ1-2	many	TRBD1	TGTGCCAGCAGTCCAAGGACAGGGGGCACCCAGCATGGCTACACCTTC	CASSPRTGGTQHGYTF
TRBV27	TRBJ2-1	many	TRBD1	TGTGCCAGCAGTTTAACAGGGGGTATGTACAATGAGCAGTTCTTC	CASSLTGGMYNEQFF
TRBV29-1	TRBJ1-2	many	TRBD1	TGCAGCGTTGATCAGGGGGCATTCTATGGCTACACCTTC	CSVDQGAFYGYTF
TRBV18	TRBJ2-1	few	TRBD1	TGTGCCAGCTCGCAGGGGACAGCGCTTTACAATGAGCAGTTCTTC	CASSQGTALYNEQFF
TRBV19	TRBJ2-3	many	TRBD2	TGTGCCAGTAGCGCTAGCGGAACGTACACAGATACGCAGTATTTT	CASSASGTYTDTQYF
TRBV10-3	TRBJ2-5	few	-	TGTGCCATCGGGGGCCTGGAGACCCAGTACTTC	CAIGGLETQYF
TRBV9	TRBJ1-1	many	-	TGTGCCAGCAGCACACCCGGGACGGTCAACACTGAAGCTTTCTTT	CASSTPGTVNTEAFF
TRBV5-1	TRBJ2-7	few	TRBD2	TGCGCCAGCAGCCACGGGACTAGCGGGAGGTTAGAGCAGTACTTC	CASSHGTSGRLEQYF
TRBV7-2	TRBJ2-7	few	-	TGTGCCAGCAGCTTAGACAGGGAGCACGAGCAGTACTTC	CASSLDREHEQYF
TRBV4-1	TRBJ1-2	-	TRBD1	TGCGCCAGCAGTTACCCCGGACAGGGTCGTTACTATGGCTACACCTTC	CASSYPGQGRYYGYTF
TRBV6-6	TRBJ2-1	-	-	TGTGCCAGCGCAGATGGGGAGCAGTTCTTC	CASADGEQFF
TRBV20-1	TRBJ1-2	many	-	TGCAGTGCGCCGAAGGACTTTGGAGGTGGCTACACCTTC	CSAPKDFGGGYTF
TRBV3-1	TRBJ2-3	-	-	TGTGCCAGCAGCCAAGTTCAGAGATTGATCGGCACAGATACGCAGTATTTT	CASSQVQRLIGTDTQYF
TRBV20-1	TRBJ1-1	-	-	TGCAGTGCTACACCGGGGATCGAAGCTTTCTTT	CSATPGIEAFF
TRBV12-5	TRBJ2-5	few	TRBD1	TGTGCTAGTGGTCCAGGACAGGGGAACTTCCAAGAGACCCAGTACTTC	CASGPGQGNFQETQYF
TRBV14	TRBJ1-1	many	-	TGTGCCAGCAGCCAAGAAGCGAACACTGAAGCTTTCTTT	CASSQEANTEAFF
TRBV29-1	TRBJ2-7	-	-	TGCAGCGTTGCGGGGCACAGGGCGACAGGCGAGCAGTACTTC	CSVAGHRATGEQYF
TRBV10-3	TRBJ2-5	many	TRBD2	TGTGCCATCAGTGATGGGACTAGGGGAGGTTTGGAGACCCAGTACTTC	CAISDGTRGGLETQYF
TRBV11-2	TRBJ2-2	few	TRBD2	TGTGCCAGCAGCTACACTAGCGGGAGCAGCACCGGGGAGCTGTTTTTT	CASSYTSGSSTGELFF
TRBV11-2	TRBJ1-1	many	-	TGTGCCAGCAGCTTAGTTGAAAGGGGGATCACTGAAGCTTTCTTT	CASSLVERGITEAFF
TRBV6-2/TRBV6-3	TRBJ1-1	-	-	TGTGCCAGCACTCCCAGCCGACAGGCCGGCAAAGCTTTCTTT	CASTPSRQAGKAFF
TRBV10-3	TRBJ1-3	-	-	TGTGCCACTCAGGGTTCTGGAAACACCATATATTTT	CATQGSGNTIYF
TRBV20-1	TRBJ2-5	few	-	TGCAGTGCTAGTTTTGCGTACCAAGAGACCCAGTACTTC	CSASFAYQETQYF
TRBV18	TRBJ1-1	many	-	TGTGCCAGCTCACCACAGGCGCAGGGTAATGTGAACACTGAAGCTTTCTTT	CASSPQAQGNVNTEAFF
TRBV7-2	TRBJ2-3	many	TRBD2	TGTGCCAGCAGCTTAGCGGAGCGGGATGCAACAGATACGCAGTATTTT	CASSLAERDATDTQYF
TRBV6-5	TRBJ1-3	many	-	TGTGCCAGCAGGACTCGCCAGGGAATAGCTGGAAACACCATATATTTT	CASRTRQGIAGNTIYF
TRBV2	TRBJ2-5	-	TRBD1	TGTGCCACTAGGGACAGGGCGGAGACCCAGTACTTC	CATRDRAETQYF
TRBV7-3	TRBJ2-3	-	TRBD2	TGTGCCAGCAGCTCCACCGGACTAGCGGGAGCAGATACGCAGTATTTT	CASSSTGLAGADTQYF
TRBV6-1	TRBJ2-2	many	-	TGTGCCAGCAGAGAACCTAAAGCCGGGGAGCTGTTTTTT	CASREPKAGELFF
TRBV6-6	TRBJ2-3	many	TRBD2	TGTGCCAGCAGCTTGCCGGGACTAGCGGGAACAGATACGCAGTATTTT	CASSLPGLAGTDTQYF
TRBV27	TRBJ2-1	few	TRBD2	TGTGCCAGCAGTTTTTTAGCGGGAGAGCTAAACAATGAGCAGTTCTTC	CASSFLAGELNNEQFF
TRBV3-1	TRBJ2-5	many	TRBD1	TGTGCCAGCAGCCAAAACAGGGGAGAGACCCAGTACTTC	CASSQNRGETQYF
TRBV28	TRBJ2-7	-	TRBD2	TGTGCTACCGGGCTAGCGGTCTACGAGCAGTACTTC	CATGLAVYEQYF
TRBV6-5	TRBJ2-1	-	-	TGTGCCAGCAGCCGAGGCGTAGAGAACAATGAGCAGTTCTTC	CASSRGVENNEQFF
TRBV7-6	TRBJ2-5	few	TRBD2	TGTGCCAGCAGCTTTCACCCTAGCGGGAAAGAGACCCAGTACTTC	CASSFHPSGKETQYF
TRBV7-9	TRBJ1-6	-	-	TGTGCCAGCAGCCGTGATGGGGATTCACCCCTCCACTTT	CASSRDGDSPLHF
TRBV15	TRBJ1-2	-	-	TGTGCCACCACCTCGGGGCTCCAGAGCTACACCTTC	CATTSGLQSYTF